A selection of T cell receptor beta chains follows, all from one sample in a study of blood T cell repertoires in COVID-19. Here immunoSEQ multiplex PCR was the method, and the copy in TCRdb shows in-frame clones only, minus some. The sample shows approximately 100,000 clones, roughly 80% of them seen only once. Sample: peripheral blood. These receptors all stem from a woman older than 75 with acute or convalescent COVID-19. Each CDR3 is given with its conserved first and last residue. D genes are given only for firm matches. Not every row has a clone size; where given, it reads once, few, many or a size class.

- | - | TRBJ2-1 | TRBV5-4 | CASSLDGFGANNEQFF | TGTGCCAGCAGCTTGGATGGGTTTGGAGCGAACAATGAGCAGTTCTTC
once | TRBD2 | TRBJ2-3 | TRBV3-1/TRBV3-2 | CASSQDRTSGGDTQYF | TGTGCCAGCAGCCAAGATAGAACTAGCGGGGGGGATACGCAGTATTTT
- | TRBD2 | TRBJ2-5 | TRBV7-7 | CASSTGLGGETQYF | TGTGCCAGCAGCACGGGCCTGGGAGGGGAGACCCAGTACTTC
- | TRBD1 | TRBJ1-2 | TRBV2 | CAGKTGTDTNYGYTF | TGTGCCGGAAAAACAGGGACAGATACTAACTATGGCTACACCTTC
- | TRBD1 | TRBJ1-4 | TRBV5-8 | CASSPGQVNEKLFF | TGTGCCAGCAGCCCCGGACAGGTTAATGAAAAACTGTTTTTT
- | TRBD2 | TRBJ2-7 | TRBV7-3 | CASSQCLSGGPIAWVYEQYF | TGTGCCAGCAGCCAATGTCTTAGCGGGGGCCCGATCGCGTGGGTCTACGAGCAGTACTTC
- | - | TRBJ2-5 | TRBV27 | CASQTRGAVRETQYF | TGTGCCAGCCAGACCCGGGGGGCGGTGAGGGAGACCCAGTACTTC
- | TRBD1 | TRBJ1-1 | TRBV27 | CASSLPTGEKAFF | TGTGCCAGCAGTTTACCGACAGGGGAGAAAGCTTTCTTT
- | TRBD2 | TRBJ2-3 | TRBV9 | CASSVDVTGGPLDTQYF | TGTGCCAGCAGCGTAGACGTCACGGGGGGGCCCCTCGATACGCAGTATTTT
- | - | TRBJ2-5 | TRBV2 | CASRLRGATQETQYF | TGTGCCAGCCGACTACGGGGGGCCACGCAAGAGACCCAGTACTTC
- | - | TRBJ1-5 | TRBV6-5 | CASRLDLSRNQPQHF | TGTGCCAGCAGGCTGGACTTATCCCGAAATCAGCCCCAGCATTTT
- | - | TRBJ2-2 | TRBV3-1/TRBV3-2 | CASRGWAGRNTGELFF | TGTGCCAGCCGTGGCTGGGCGGGGAGGAACACCGGGGAGCTGTTTTTT
few | TRBD1 | TRBJ1-2 | TRBV28 | CASFNRDRLNYGYTF | TGTGCCAGCTTTAACCGGGACAGACTAAACTATGGCTACACCTTC
- | - | TRBJ1-5 | TRBV19 | CASSMGSYSNQPQHF | TGTGCCAGTAGTATGGGCAGCTATAGCAATCAGCCCCAGCATTTT
- | - | TRBJ1-3 | TRBV15 | CATSRGSGNTIYF | TGTGCCACCAGCCGGGGGAGCGGAAACACCATATATTTT
- | - | TRBJ1-5 | TRBV5-8 | CASSFRGISNQPQHF | TGTGCCAGCAGCTTTCGGGGTATCAGCAATCAGCCCCAGCATTTT
few | TRBD1 | TRBJ2-3 | TRBV11-2 | CASSPFGQGRTMDTQYF | TGTGCCAGCAGCCCATTCGGACAGGGACGGACCATGGATACGCAGTATTTT